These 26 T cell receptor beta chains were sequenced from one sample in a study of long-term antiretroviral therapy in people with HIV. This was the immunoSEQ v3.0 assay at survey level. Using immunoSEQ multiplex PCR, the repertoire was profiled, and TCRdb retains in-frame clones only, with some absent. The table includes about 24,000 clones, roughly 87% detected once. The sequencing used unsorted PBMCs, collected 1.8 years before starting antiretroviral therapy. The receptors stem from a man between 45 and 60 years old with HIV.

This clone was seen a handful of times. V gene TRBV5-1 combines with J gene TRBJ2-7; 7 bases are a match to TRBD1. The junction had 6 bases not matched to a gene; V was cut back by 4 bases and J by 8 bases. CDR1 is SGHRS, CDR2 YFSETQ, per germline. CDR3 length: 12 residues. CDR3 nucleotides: TGCGCCAGCAGCCCACAGGGGAATAAGCAGTACTTC. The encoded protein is CASSPQGNKQYF.

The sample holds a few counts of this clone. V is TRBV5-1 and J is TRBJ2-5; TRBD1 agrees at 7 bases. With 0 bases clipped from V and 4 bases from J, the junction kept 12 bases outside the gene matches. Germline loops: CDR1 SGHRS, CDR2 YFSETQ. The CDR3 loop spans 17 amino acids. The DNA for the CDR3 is TGCGCCAGCAGCTTGGTGTACAGGGGTCCTGTTCGAGAGACCCAGTACTTC. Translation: CASSLVYRGPVRETQYF.

CDR3 region: CASSSGGAPDTQYF. CDR3 bases: TGCGCCAGCAGTAGCGGGGGGGCCCCGGATACGCAGTATTTT. V gene TRBV10-1 combines with J gene TRBJ2-3; 10 bases are a match to TRBD2. V was clipped by 5 bases and J by 6 bases; unmatched bases: 5. This CDR3 region has 14 residues. Germline CDR1 is WNHNN and CDR2 is SYGVQD (reference sequence).

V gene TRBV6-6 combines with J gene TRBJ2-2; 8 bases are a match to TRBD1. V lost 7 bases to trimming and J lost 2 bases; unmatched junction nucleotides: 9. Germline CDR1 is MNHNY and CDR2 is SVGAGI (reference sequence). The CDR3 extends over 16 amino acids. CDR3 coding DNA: TGTGCCAGCACTCGTGGACAGGGCGGTAACACCGGGGAGCTGTTTTTT. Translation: CASTRGQGGNTGELFF.

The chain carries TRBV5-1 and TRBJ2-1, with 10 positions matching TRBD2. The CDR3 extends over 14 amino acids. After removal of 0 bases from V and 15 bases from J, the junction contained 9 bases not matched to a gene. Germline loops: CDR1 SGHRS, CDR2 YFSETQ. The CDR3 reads CASSLDGSGGWLFF. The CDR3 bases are TGCGCCAGCAGCTTGGATGGTAGCGGGGGGTGGCTGTTCTTC.

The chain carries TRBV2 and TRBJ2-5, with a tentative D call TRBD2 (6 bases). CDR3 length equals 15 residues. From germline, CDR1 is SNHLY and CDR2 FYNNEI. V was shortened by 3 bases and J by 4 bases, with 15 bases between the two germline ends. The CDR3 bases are TGTGCCAGCAGTGAGATTAGCGGAGCAGGAGAGACCCAGTACTTC. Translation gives CASSEISGAGETQYF.

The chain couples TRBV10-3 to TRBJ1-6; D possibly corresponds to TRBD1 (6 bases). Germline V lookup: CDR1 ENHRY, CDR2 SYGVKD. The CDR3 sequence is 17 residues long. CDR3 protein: CAHPRLSQGTYNSPLHF. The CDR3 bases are TGTGCTCATCCCCGGCTGTCCCAGGGGACCTATAATTCACCCCTCCACTTT.

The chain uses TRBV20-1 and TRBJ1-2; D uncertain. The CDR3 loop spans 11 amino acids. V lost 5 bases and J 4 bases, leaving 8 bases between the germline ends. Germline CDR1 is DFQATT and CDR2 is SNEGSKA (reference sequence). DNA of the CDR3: TGCAGTGCTTATAAGGGCTATGGCTACACCTTC. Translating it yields CSAYKGYGYTF.

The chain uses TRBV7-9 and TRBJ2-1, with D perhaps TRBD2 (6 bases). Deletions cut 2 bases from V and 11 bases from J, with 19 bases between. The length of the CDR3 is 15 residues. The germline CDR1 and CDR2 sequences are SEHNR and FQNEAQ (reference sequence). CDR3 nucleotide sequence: TGTGCCAGCAGCTTAACTAGCCCCGGCCCACGGAAGCAGTTCTTC. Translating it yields CASSLTSPGPRKQFF.

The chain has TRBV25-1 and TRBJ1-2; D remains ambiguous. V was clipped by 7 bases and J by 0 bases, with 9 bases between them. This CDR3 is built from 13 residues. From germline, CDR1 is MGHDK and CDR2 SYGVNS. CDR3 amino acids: CASNAATNYGYTF. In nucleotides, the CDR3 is TGTGCCAGCAATGCCGCCACTAACTATGGCTACACCTTC.

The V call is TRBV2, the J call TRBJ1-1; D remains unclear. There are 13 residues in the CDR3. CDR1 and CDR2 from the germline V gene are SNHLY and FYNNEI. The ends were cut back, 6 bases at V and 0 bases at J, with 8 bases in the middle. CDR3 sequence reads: CASSPGLNTEAFF. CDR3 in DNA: TGTGCCAGCAGCCCCGGTTTGAACACTGAAGCTTTCTTT.

The CDR3 DNA is TGTGCCAGCAGCCCGTGGACAGGCGAAGCCGGGGAGCTGTTTTTT. This encodes CASSPWTGEAGELFF. This rearrangement joins TRBV7-3 to TRBJ2-2, with TRBD1 matching 7 bases. This CDR3 spans 15 amino acids. The V and J ends lost 5 bases and 6 bases, in that order; junction bases with no gene match: 9. Germline V gene sequence: CDR1 SGHTA, CDR2 FQGTGA.

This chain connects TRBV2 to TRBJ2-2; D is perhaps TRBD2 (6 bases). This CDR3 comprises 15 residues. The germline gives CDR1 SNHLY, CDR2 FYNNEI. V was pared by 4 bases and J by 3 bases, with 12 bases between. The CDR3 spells CASSGRRADTGELFF. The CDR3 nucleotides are TGTGCCAGCAGTGGGAGGAGGGCCGACACCGGGGAGCTGTTTTTT.

The CDR3 sequence is CASSPGQGAHGYTF. The CDR3 DNA reads as TGCGCCAGCAGCCCGGGACAGGGGGCGCATGGCTACACCTTC. The chain is built from TRBV5-1 and TRBJ1-2, with 12 nucleotides matching TRBD1. The CDR3 totals 14 residues. Germline CDR1 reads SGHRS; CDR2 reads YFSETQ. V was clipped by 4 bases and J by 6 bases; unmatched bases: 4.

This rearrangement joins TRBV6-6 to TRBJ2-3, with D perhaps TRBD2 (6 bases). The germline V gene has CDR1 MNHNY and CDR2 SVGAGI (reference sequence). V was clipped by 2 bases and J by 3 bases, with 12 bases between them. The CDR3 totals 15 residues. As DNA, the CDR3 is TGTGCCAGCAGTTACAGGGGACTTACGACAGATACGCAGTATTTT. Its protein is CASSYRGLTTDTQYF.

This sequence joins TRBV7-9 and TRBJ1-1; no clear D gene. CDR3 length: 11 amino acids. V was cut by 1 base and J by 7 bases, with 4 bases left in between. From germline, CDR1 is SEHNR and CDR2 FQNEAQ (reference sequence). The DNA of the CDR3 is TGTGCCAGCAGCTTAGGATTTGAAGCTTTCTTT. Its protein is CASSLGFEAFF.

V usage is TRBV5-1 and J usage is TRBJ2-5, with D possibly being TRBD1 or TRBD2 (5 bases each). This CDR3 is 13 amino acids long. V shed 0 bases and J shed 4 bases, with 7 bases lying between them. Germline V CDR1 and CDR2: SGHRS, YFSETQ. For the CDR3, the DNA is TGCGCCAGCAGCTTGGCGGGGACAGAGACCCAGTACTTC. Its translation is CASSLAGTETQYF.

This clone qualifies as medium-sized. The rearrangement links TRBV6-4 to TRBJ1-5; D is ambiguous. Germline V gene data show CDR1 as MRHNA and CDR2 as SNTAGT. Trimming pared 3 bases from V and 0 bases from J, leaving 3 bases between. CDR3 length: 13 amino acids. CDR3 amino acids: CASSDPSNQPQHF. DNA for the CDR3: TGTGCCAGCAGTGATCCTAGCAATCAGCCCCAGCATTTT.

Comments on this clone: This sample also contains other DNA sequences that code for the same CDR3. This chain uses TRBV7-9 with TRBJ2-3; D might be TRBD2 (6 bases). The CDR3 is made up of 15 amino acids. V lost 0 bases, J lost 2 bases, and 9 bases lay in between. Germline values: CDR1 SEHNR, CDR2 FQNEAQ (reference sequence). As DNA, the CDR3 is TGTGCCAGCAGCTTAGCGGGGGGATCCACAGATACGCAGTATTTT. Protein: CASSLAGGSTDTQYF. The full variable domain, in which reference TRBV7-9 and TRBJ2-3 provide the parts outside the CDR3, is DTGVSQNPRHKITKRGQNVTFRCDPISEHNRLYWYRQTLGQGPEFLTYFQNEAQLEKSRLLSDRFSAERPKGSFSTLEIQRTEQGDSAMYLCASSLAGGSTDTQYFGPGTRLTVL.

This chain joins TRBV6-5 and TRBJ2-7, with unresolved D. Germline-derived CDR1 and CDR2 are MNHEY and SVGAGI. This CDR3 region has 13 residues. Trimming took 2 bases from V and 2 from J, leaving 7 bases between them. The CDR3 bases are TGTGCCAGCAGTTACCGTGAGGCCTACGAGCAGTACTTC. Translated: CASSYREAYEQYF.

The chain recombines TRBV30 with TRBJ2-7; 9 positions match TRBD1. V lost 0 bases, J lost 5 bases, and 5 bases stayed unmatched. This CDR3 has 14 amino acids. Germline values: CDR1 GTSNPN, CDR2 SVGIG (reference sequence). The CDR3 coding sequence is TGTGCCTGGAGTGTTGGGACAGGGTACGACGAGCAGTACTTC. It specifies CAWSVGTGYDEQYF.

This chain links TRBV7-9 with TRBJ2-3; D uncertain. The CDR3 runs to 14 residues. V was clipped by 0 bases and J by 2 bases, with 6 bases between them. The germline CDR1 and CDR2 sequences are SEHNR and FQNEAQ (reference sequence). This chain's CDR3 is CASSLARVTDTQYF. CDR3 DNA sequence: TGTGCCAGCAGCTTAGCCCGGGTCACAGATACGCAGTATTTT.

The CDR3 protein is CASSGLPDRGLAEAFF. In nucleotides, the CDR3 is TGTGCCAGTAGTGGGTTACCGGACAGGGGGCTTGCTGAAGCTTTCTTT. The chain couples TRBV19 to TRBJ1-1; TRBD1 agrees at 11 bases. CDR1 LNHDA and CDR2 SQIVND come from the germline V gene (reference sequence). The CDR3 spans 16 residues. V lost 5 bases to trimming and J lost 6 bases; unmatched junction nucleotides: 11.

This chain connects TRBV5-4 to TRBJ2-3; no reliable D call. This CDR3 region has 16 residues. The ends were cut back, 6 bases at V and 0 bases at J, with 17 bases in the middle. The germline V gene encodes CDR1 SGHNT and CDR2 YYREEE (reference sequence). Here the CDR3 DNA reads TGTGCCAGCACATTAAGGACGGAGCCTAGCACAGATACGCAGTATTTT. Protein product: CASTLRTEPSTDTQYF.

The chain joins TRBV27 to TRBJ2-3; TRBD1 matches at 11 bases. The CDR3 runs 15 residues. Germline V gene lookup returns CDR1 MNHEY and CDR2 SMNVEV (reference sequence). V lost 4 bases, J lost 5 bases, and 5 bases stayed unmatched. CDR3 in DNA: TGTGCCAGCAGTTGGACAGGGGGCCGGGGAGATACGCAGTATTTT. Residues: CASSWTGGRGDTQYF.

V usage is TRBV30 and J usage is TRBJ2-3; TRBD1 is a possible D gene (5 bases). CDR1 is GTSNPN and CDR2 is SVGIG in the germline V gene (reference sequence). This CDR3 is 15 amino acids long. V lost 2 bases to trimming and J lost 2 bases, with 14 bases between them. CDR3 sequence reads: CAWSNRQTLTDTQYF. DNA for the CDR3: TGTGCCTGGAGTAATAGACAGACCCTCACAGATACGCAGTATTTT.